This T cell receptor beta chain was captured by sequencing in a study of blood T cell repertoires in COVID-19. The method was immunoSEQ multiplex PCR; TCRdb's version includes in-frame clones alone and lacks a portion of them. The sample has more than 150,000 clones, approximately 88% seen once. The germline gives CDR1 SGHTA, CDR2 FQGTGA. This CDR3 is built from 13 residues. The ends were cut back, 2 bases at V and 4 bases at J, with 8 bases in the middle. The V and J genes are TRBV7-3 and TRBJ1-1; D call uncertain. Sequencing was done on a sample of peripheral blood. The receptor comes from a woman aged 60 to 75 with acute or convalescent COVID-19. DNA for the CDR3: TGTGCCAGCAGCTTACTCGGTTCCACTGAAGCTTTCTTT. This encodes CASSLLGSTEAFF.